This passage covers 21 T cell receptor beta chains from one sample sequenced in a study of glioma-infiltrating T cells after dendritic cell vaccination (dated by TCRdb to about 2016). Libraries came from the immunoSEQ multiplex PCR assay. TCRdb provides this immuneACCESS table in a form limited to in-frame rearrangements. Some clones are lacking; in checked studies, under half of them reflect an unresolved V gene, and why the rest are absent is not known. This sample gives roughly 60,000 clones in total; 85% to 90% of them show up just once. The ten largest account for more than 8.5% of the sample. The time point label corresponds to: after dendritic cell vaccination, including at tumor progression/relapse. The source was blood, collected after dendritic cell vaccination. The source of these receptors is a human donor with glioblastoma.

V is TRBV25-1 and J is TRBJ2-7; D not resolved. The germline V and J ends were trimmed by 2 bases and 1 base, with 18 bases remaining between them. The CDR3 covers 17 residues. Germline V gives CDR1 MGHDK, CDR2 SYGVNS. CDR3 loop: CASSERLGGSRSYEQYF. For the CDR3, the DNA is TGTGCCAGCAGTGAAAGATTGGGTGGGTCCAGGTCCTACGAGCAGTACTTC.

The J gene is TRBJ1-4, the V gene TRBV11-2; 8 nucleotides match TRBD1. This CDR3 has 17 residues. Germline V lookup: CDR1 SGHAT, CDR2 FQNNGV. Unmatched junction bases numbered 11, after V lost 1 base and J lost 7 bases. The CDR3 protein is CASSLGMTGENSEKLFF. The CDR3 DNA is TGTGCCAGCAGCTTAGGGATGACAGGGGAGAATAGTGAAAAACTGTTTTTT.

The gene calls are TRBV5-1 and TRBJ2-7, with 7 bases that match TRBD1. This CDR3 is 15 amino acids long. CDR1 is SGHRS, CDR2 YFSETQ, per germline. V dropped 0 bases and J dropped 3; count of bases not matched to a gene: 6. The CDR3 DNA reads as TGCGCCAGCAGCTTGGACGGGACAGACCTCTACGAGCAGTACTTC. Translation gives CASSLDGTDLYEQYF.

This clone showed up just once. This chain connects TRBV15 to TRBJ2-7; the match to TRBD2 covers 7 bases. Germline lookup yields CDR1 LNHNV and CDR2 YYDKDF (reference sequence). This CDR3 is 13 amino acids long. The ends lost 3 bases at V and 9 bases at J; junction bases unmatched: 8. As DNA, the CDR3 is TGTGCCACCAGCAGGGCTGTTTCGGGGGGGCAGTACTTC. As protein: CATSRAVSGGQYF. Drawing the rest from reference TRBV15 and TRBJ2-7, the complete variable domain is DAMVIQNPRYQVTQFGKPVTLSCSQTLNHNVMYWYQQKSSQAPKLLFHYYDKDFNNEADTPDNFQSRRPNTSFCFLDIRSPGLGDTAMYLCATSRAVSGGQYFGPGTRLTVT.

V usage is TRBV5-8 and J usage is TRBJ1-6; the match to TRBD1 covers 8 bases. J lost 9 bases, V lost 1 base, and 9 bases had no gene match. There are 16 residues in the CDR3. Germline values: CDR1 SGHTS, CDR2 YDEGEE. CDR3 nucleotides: TGTGCCAGCAGCTTGTCTGTTAACAGGGGGAGTTCACCCCTCCACTTT. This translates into CASSLSVNRGSSPLHF.

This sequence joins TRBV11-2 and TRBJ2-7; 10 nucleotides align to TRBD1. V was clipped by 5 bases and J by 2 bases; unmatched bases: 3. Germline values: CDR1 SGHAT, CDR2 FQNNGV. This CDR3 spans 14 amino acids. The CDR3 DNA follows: TGTGCCAGCAGCCCCGGGACAGGGGCCTACGAGCAGTACTTC. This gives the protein CASSPGTGAYEQYF.

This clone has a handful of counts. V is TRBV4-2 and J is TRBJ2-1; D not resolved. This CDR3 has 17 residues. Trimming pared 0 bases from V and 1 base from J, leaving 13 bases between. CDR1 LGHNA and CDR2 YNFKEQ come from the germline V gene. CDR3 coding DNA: TGTGCCAGCAGCCAAGAAGTAATTCAGGTGTCCTACAATGAGCAGTTCTTC. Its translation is CASSQEVIQVSYNEQFF.

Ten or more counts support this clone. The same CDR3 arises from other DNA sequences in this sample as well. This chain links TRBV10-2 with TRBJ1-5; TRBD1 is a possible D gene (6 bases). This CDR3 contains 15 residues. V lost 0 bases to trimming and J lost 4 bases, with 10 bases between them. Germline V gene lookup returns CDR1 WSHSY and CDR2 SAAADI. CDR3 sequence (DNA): TGCGCCAGCAGTGAGTCGGGACATCGAAATCAGCCCCAGCATTTT. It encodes CASSESGHRNQPQHF.

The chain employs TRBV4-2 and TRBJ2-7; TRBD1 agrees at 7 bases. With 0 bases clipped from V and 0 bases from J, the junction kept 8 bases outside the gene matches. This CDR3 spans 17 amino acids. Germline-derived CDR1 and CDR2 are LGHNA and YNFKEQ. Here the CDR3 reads CASSQDLWDSNSYEQYF. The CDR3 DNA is TGTGCCAGCAGCCAAGATCTGTGGGACAGTAACTCCTACGAGCAGTACTTC.

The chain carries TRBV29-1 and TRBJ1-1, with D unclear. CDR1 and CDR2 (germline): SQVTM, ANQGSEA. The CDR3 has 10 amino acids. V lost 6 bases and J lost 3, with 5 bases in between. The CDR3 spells CSVYDTEAFF. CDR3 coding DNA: TGCAGCGTCTACGACACTGAAGCTTTCTTT.

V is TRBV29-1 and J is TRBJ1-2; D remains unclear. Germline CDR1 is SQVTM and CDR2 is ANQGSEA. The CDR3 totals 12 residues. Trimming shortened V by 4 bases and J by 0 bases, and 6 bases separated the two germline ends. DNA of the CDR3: TGCAGCGTTGGTCAGGCTAACTATGGCTACACCTTC. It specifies CSVGQANYGYTF.

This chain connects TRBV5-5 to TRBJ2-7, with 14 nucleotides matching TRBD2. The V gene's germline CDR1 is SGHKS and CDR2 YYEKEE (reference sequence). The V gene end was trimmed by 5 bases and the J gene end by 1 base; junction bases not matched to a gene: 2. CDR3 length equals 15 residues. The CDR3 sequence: CASRRTSGGSYEQYF. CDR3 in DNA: TGTGCCAGCAGGCGGACTAGCGGGGGGTCCTACGAGCAGTACTTC.

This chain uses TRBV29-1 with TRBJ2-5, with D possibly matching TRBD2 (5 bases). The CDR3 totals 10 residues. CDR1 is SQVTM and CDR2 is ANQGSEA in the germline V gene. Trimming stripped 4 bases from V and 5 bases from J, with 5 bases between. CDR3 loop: CSVGEETQYF. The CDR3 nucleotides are TGCAGCGTTGGGGAGGAGACCCAGTACTTC.

The CDR3 is CASRGSGETQYF. As DNA, the CDR3 is TGTGCCAGCCGCGGCAGTGGAGAGACCCAGTACTTC. The chain recombines TRBV7-2 with TRBJ2-5; D remains ambiguous. This CDR3 spans 12 amino acids. V was clipped by 8 bases and J by 4 bases, with 11 bases between them. Per germline, CDR1 SGHTA and CDR2 FQGNSA.

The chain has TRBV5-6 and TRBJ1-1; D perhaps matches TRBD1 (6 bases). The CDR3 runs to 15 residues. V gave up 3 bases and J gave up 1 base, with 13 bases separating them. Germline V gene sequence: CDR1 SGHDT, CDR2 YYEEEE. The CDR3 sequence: CASSWGDRSNTEAFF. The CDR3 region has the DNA TGTGCCAGCAGCTGGGGCGACAGGTCGAACACTGAAGCTTTCTTT. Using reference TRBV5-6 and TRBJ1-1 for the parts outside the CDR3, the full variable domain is DAGVTQSPTHLIKTRGQQVTLRCSPKSGHDTVSWYQQALGQGPQFIFQYYEEEERQRGNFPDRFSGHQFPNYSSELNVNALLLGDSALYLCASSWGDRSNTEAFFGQGTRLTVV.

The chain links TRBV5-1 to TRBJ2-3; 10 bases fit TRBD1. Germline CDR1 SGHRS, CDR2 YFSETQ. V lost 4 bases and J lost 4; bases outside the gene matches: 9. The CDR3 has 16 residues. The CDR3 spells CASSLSGTGAADTQYF. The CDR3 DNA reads TGCGCCAGCAGCCTCTCCGGGACAGGGGCCGCAGATACGCAGTATTTT. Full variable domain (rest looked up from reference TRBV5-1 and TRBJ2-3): KAGVTQTPRYLIKTRGQQVTLSCSPISGHRSVSWYQQTPGQGLQFLFEYFSETQRNKGNFPGRFSGRQFSNSRSEMNVSTLELGDSALYLCASSLSGTGAADTQYFGPGTRLTVL.

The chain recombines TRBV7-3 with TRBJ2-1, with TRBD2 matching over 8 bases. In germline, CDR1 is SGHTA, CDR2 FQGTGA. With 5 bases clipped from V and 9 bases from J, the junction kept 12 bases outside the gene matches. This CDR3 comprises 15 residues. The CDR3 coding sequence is TGTGCCAGCAGCCCCGGGACTAGGTATGATGGTGAGCAGTTCTTC. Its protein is CASSPGTRYDGEQFF.

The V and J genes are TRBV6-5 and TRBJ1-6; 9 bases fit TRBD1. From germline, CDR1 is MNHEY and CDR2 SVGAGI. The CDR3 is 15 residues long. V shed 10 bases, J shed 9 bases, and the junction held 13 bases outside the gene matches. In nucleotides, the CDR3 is TGTGCCACCGAATCCACACAGGGGGCTGGTTCACCCCTCCACTTT. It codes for CATESTQGAGSPLHF.

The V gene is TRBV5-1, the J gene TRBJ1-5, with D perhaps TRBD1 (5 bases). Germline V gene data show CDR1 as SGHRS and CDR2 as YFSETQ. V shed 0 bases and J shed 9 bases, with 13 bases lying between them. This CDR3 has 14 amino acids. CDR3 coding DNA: TGCGCCAGCAGCTTGGGGGGCGACAGCTCGCCCCAGCATTTT. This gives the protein CASSLGGDSSPQHF.

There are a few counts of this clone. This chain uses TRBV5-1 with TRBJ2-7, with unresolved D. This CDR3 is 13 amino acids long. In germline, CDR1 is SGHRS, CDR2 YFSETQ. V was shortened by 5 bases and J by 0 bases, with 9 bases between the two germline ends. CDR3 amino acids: CASRVYNSYEQYF. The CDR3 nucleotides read TGCGCCAGCAGAGTCTATAACTCCTACGAGCAGTACTTC. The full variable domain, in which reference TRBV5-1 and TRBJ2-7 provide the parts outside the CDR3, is KAGVTQTPRYLIKTRGQQVTLSCSPISGHRSVSWYQQTPGQGLQFLFEYFSETQRNKGNFPGRFSGRQFSNSRSEMNVSTLELGDSALYLCASRVYNSYEQYFGPGTRLTVT.

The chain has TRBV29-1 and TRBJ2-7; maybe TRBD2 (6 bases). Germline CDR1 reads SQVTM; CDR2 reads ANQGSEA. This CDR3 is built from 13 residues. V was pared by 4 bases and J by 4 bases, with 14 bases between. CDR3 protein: CSVGGQGGYEQYF. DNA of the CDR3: TGCAGCGTTGGTGGGCAGGGAGGATACGAGCAGTACTTC.